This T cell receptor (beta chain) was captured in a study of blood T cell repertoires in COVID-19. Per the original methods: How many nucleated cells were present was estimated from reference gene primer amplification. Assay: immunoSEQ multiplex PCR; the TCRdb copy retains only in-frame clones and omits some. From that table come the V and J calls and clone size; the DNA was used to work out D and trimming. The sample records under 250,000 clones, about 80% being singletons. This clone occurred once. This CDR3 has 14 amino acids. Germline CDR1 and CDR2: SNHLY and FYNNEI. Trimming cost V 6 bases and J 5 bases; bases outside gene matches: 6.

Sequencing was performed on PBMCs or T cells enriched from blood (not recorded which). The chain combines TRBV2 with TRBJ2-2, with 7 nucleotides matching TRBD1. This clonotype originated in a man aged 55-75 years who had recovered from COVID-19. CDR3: CASRQGQTTGELFF. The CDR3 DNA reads TGTGCCAGCAGGCAGGGACAGACAACCGGGGAGCTGTTTTTT. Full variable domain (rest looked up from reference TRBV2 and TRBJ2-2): EPEVTQTPSHQVTQMGQEVILRCVPISNHLYFYWYRQILGQKVEFLVSFYNNEISEKSEIFDDQFSVERPDGSNFTLKIRSTKLEDSAMYFCASRQGQTTGELFFGEGSRLTVL.